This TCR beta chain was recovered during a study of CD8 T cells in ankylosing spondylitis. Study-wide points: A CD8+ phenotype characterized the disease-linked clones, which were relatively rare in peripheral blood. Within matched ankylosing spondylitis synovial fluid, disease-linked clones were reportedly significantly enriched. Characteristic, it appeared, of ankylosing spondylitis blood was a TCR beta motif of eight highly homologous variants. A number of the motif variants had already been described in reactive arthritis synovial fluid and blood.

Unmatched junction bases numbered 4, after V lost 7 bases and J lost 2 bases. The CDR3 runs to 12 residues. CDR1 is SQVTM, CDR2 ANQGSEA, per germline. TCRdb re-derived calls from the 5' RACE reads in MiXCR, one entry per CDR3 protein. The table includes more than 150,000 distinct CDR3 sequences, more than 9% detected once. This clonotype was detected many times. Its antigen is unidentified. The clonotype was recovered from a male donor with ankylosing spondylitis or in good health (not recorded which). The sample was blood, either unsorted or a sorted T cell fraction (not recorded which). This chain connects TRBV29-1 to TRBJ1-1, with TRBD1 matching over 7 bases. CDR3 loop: CSARTGNTEAFF. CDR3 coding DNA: TGCAGCGCCCGGACAGGAAACACTGAAGCTTTCTTT.